The present T cell receptor beta chain was sequenced within a study of Tregs in tolerant kidney transplant recipients (dated by TCRdb to between 2018 and 2020). The study in broad terms: TCRbeta sequencing was used in the study to identify donor-specific regulatory T cells before combined kidney and bone marrow transplantation, and the identified cells were then tracked after transplant. TCRbeta repertoire sequencing was used in a few healthy controls to compare several methods for expanding Tregs specific for an allogeneic donor. Summary of the overall study and its limitations: The study was limited by small patient numbers, and the findings need validation in larger populations and under other immunosuppression protocols. Expanding Tregs with activated donor B cells appeared to identify the most biologically relevant and donor-specific TCRbeta repertoire. Although technical replication error seemed to be minimal, the question of biological reproducibility was not addressed directly.

V and J are truncated by 7 bases and 0 bases respectively, leaving an intervening sequence of 4 bases. The CDR3 measures 13 amino acids from cysteine to phenylalanine. The only DNA kept is the CDR3, 39 bases in frame from the first base. Per the germline V gene (reference sequence), MNHEY is the CDR1 and SMNVEV is the CDR2. Thawed PBMCs were FACS-sorted into unstimulated Tregs (CD4+CD25+CD127-), CD4+ non-Tregs (CD4+CD25-), CD4 cells and CD8 cells. Blood from healthy controls was obtained either from healthy volunteers or as purchased buffy coats. Healthy control blood was processed to PBMCs by Ficoll density gradient and cryopreserved, and patient PBMCs were collected before and after transplant. With regard to this clone: It lacks a known antigen. No base-level quality is on record; no much larger clone is a single base apart.

For TCRbeta CDR3 sequencing, genomic DNA from the sorted cells was extracted using the QIAGEN DNeasy Blood and Tissue Kit. High-throughput TCRbeta CDR3 sequencing, which included PCR amplification with bias correction and internal controls, was done commercially through immunoSEQ. Turning to the authors' computational methods: Unique productive TCRbeta sequences were defined by CDR3 nucleotide sequence when primers matched and otherwise by CDR3 amino acid sequence together with Vbeta and Jbeta genes. To correct sorting error, sequences shared between sorted populations at a frequency ratio of 2:1 or less were removed; the rest were assigned to the higher population. A sequence was defined as donor-reactive if the sequence was expanded at least 5-fold in CFSE-low cells compared with unstimulated cells and had a frequency of at least 0.01% in CFSE-low cells. Repertoire divergence was quantified by Jensen-Shannon divergence calculated from the top 100 TCRbeta sequences ranked by frequency. For samples with multiple sequencing runs, sorting error was corrected in each run separately before the runs were combined. TCRdb limited this immuneACCESS table to in-frame rearrangements with V and J called. A share of clones is missing; checked studies link under half to unresolved V genes, and the rest is unexplained. V and J calls and clone size follow that table, whereas D and trimming were derived from the DNA. Recorded for this sample are under 300,000 clones; about four fifths of them occurred a single time. The ten largest clonotypes hold 0.55% to 0.65% of the sample.

The clonotype was recovered from a human donor in good health. The chain employs TRBV27 and TRBJ1-6; no D segment can be confidently identified. The sample was CD4+ T cells from blood. The DNA sequence is as follows: TGTGCCAGCACGGGCTCCTATAATTCACCCCTCCACTTT. Its coded protein is CASTGSYNSPLHF.